There are many counts of the clone carrying this TCR beta chain. Its cognate antigen is unknown. Germline-derived CDR1 and CDR2 are LGHDT and YNNKEL (reference sequence). This CDR3 region has 14 residues. The V and J ends lost 1 base and 4 bases respectively, with 7 bases between them. Per the original methods: The distant-metastasis classifier for papillary thyroid cancer was built from CDR3 differences across clinicopathological groups. TCRdb re-clonotyped the PCR reads via MiXCR. The authors' filters were not applied to this entry. The sample has tens of thousands of clones, roughly 21% seen once; the top ten hold under 30%. The entire patient cohort was treatment-naive prior to thyroid surgery. The source of the sample is a study of metastatic and nonmetastatic thyroid tumors. About the research overall: Repertoire data that came from the blood and tumor or nodule tissue of malignant and benign thyroid patients were compared.

Findings and caveats of the study: Benign nodules were reported to have significantly lower TCR beta diversity than malignant thyroid tumors, in blood and tumor.

The receptor's source is a female donor with papillary thyroid cancer or a benign thyroid nodule (not recorded which). Some clones in this sample may be carry-over from other donors' samples. What was sequenced was blood. The chain has TRBV3-1 and TRBJ2-2; D remains unclear. The CDR3 sequence is CASSQAGGTGELFF. DNA for the CDR3: TGTGCCAGCAGCCAAGCTGGTGGCACCGGGGAGCTGTTTTTT.